This TCR beta chain was recovered during a study of Tregs in tolerant kidney transplant recipients. In the study overall: Sorting of CD4+CD25+CD127- cells followed approximately three-day belatacept mixed lymphocyte reactions, sometimes with roughly five-day graft donor restimulation. Sorting used antibodies to exclude donor cells. Notes on the study in general: The most relevant donor-specific Treg TCRbeta repertoire apparently came from expansion with activated donor B cells.

Comment on this clone: The antigen remains undetermined.

The CDR3 consists of 16 residues. Trimming removed 1 base from V and 9 bases from J; junction bases left unmatched: 12. Germline assignment: CDR1 SGHRS and CDR2 YFSETQ. Profiling relied on immunoSEQ multiplex PCR, and the TCRdb table lists in-frame clones only, not all of them. The data contain approximately 41,000 clones, around 95% of them singletons. The receptor was derived from a human donor in good health. The chain carries TRBV5-1 and TRBJ2-1, with 8 positions matching TRBD2. The sample comprised Tregs from blood cultured with allogeneic cells. Here the CDR3 reads CASSLYGTSRAAEQFF. CDR3 coding DNA: TGCGCCAGCAGCTTGTACGGGACTAGTAGAGCAGCTGAGCAGTTCTTC.